The entry below describes one T cell receptor beta chain. The CDR3 is made up of 15 amino acids. CDR1 is MNHEY, CDR2 SVGAGI, per germline. Germline trimming cut 3 bases from V and 0 bases from J; bases unmatched to any gene: 2. The data were taken from a study of pediatric ulcerative colitis. Generated by immunoSEQ multiplex PCR, the TCRdb table keeps only in-frame clones and is missing some. The sample lists about 36,000 clones; 70% to 90% were seen once. This chain joins TRBV6-5 and TRBJ1-3; 7 bases are shared with TRBD1. The receptor was derived from a girl between 5 and 17 years old with moderate ulcerative colitis. Sequences were obtained from blood. The CDR3 region has the DNA TGTGCCAGCAGTTATGACAGGGACTCTGGAAACACCATATATTTT. Its translation: CASSYDRDSGNTIYF.